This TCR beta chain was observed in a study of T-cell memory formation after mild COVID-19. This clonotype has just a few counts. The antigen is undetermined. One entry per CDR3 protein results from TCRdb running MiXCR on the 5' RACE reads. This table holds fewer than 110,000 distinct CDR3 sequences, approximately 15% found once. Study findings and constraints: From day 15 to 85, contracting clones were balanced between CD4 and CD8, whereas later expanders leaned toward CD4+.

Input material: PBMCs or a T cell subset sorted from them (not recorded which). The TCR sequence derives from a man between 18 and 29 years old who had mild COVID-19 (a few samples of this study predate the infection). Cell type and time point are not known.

Written as DNA, the CDR3 is TGTGCCAGCAGCTTACACGGGGGGATCCCCTACGAGCAGTACTTC. Encoded protein: CASSLHGGIPYEQYF. V usage is TRBV7-2 and J usage is TRBJ2-7; TRBD2 matches 7 bases. The CDR3 has 15 amino acids. Germline CDR1 and CDR2: SGHTA and FQGNSA. With V trimmed by 2 bases and J by 2 bases, 6 bases remained unmatched.